Listed below are T cell receptor beta chains from one sample, sequenced in a study of identical twins. TCRdb reprocessed the 5' RACE reads via MiXCR and lists one record per CDR3 protein. The sample includes about 790,000 distinct CDR3 sequences, 15% to 20% of them seen just once. The same specimen was also included in a second study, on T cells expressing NK-cell markers.

Sequencing used PBMCs. These receptor sequences come from a young woman in good health. The conserved cysteine and the conserved F or W are not part of the CDR3 here.

j_call v_call cdr3_aa
TRBJ1-4 TRBV6-4 ASSDSQGPNEKLF
TRBJ1-1 TRBV7-2 ASIMTVNTEAF
TRBJ2-7 TRBV3-1 ASSQGRGVEQY
TRBJ1-1 TRBV29-1 SSDPGQGKTEAF
TRBJ2-1 TRBV3-1 ASSQGLPTQGDYYEQF
TRBJ2-7 TRBV11-3 ASSLEGTPYGYEQY
TRBJ2-1 TRBV12-3/TRBV12-4 ASSSLDHDGGFEQF
TRBJ2-1 TRBV3-1 ASSPWTLQRDEQF
TRBJ1-2 TRBV6-1 ASSSREAYGYT
TRBJ2-5 TRBV4-2 ASSQAGAAQETQY
TRBJ2-3 TRBV29-1 SVGGLAGGTDTQY
TRBJ1-1 TRBV20-1 SARGARAETEAF
TRBJ2-1 TRBV6-5 ASSYGAASSYNEQF
TRBJ2-1 TRBV15 ATGRGVSYNEQF
TRBJ2-1 TRBV10-3 ATRGSGGRDEQF
TRBJ2-7 TRBV7-9 ASSLVLGGPYEQY
TRBJ2-7 TRBV20-1 SAGSGMVSYEQY
TRBJ1-4 TRBV11-2 ASSLPRVGGESTTNEKLF
TRBJ2-2 TRBV12-3/TRBV12-4 ASSFSLGELF
TRBJ1-1 TRBV6-5 ASSYGGLYAF
TRBJ1-1 TRBV20-1 SARFYQGLSTEAF
TRBJ2-3 TRBV7-9 ASSPGLAMNTQY
TRBJ2-3 TRBV20-1 SAREYIAPTDTQY
TRBJ2-3 TRBV7-3 ASSLRVERGATDTQY
TRBJ2-1 TRBV5-1 ASSLIGSSYNEQF
TRBJ2-2 TRBV15 ATSREDLLAVGRNTGELF
TRBJ2-1 TRBV7-9 ASHSRRDNEQF
TRBJ2-1 TRBV12-3/TRBV12-4 ASSFGPGGTYNEQF
TRBJ2-1 TRBV20-1 SAYSGRGSYNEQF
TRBJ2-2 TRBV9 ASSDGLATYTNTGELF
TRBJ2-7 TRBV20-1 SAQHEGYEQY
TRBJ2-7 TRBV5-1 ASSPDRGLWEQY
TRBJ2-5 TRBV7-8 ASSKGQSTQETQY
TRBJ2-5 TRBV20-1 SATPQGSRTQY
TRBJ2-2 TRBV11-2 ASSRRGEAIPHAGELF
TRBJ2-7 TRBV12-3/TRBV12-4 ASRLAGASDEQY
TRBJ2-3 TRBV5-8 ASSLTWGDTQY
TRBJ2-6 TRBV3-1 ASSQGVKGLASGANVLT
TRBJ2-3 TRBV5-1 ASSSQAGLAIGTDTQY
TRBJ1-1 TRBV10-1 ASAGGLGTEAF
TRBJ2-1 TRBV20-1 FWHKAAGEGNEQF